This TCR beta chain appears in the sequencing data of a study of response to subunit inactivated influenza vaccine. Findings and limits, study-wide: Every seasonal influenza vaccination brings in few new T cells, the authors suggested.

Germline lookup yields CDR1 ENHRY and CDR2 SYGVKD. After removal of 8 bases from V and 3 bases from J, the junction contained 7 bases not matched to a gene. There are 14 residues in the CDR3. Regarding this clonotype: Its antigen is not known.

TCRdb itself ran the RT-PCR reads through MiXCR, one entry per CDR3 protein. The sample lists roughly 670,000 distinct CDR3 sequences, 14% occurring once. The source is a man aged 50-60 years who received an inactivated influenza vaccine. The sequenced sample was PBMCs from blood, obtained about 14 days before vaccination. V and J are TRBV10-3 and TRBJ2-1, with 7 bases identical to TRBD2. CDR3 DNA sequence: TGTGCCATCGGCGCGGGAGCCTACTACAATGAGCAGTTCTTC. It codes for CAIGAGAYYNEQFF.